The source of this T cell receptor (beta chain) is a study of T cell repertoires in cytomegalovirus infection. At the level of the study: Recently identified HLA-C-restricted and well-studied HLA-B-restricted CMV epitopes were used. CMV infection and matching HLA type were both indicated by public TCR beta signatures.

This clonotype has a handful of counts. Its antigen is currently unknown. TCRdb reanalysed the reads using MiXCR and keeps one entry per CDR3 protein. Of hundreds of thousands of distinct CDR3 sequences in the sample, less than 35% are singletons; the top ten hold around 15%. V was clipped by 9 bases and J by 6 bases, with 12 bases between them. This CDR3 has 12 residues. Germline CDR1 MGHDK, CDR2 SYGVNS. Whole-study results and caveats: Carriage of CMV together with the relevant HLA was identifiable through cumulative public TCR beta family frequency. HLA-C-restricted CMV-specific TCR beta clonotypes were dominant in the ex vivo response.

The J gene is TRBJ1-5, the V gene TRBV25-1; the D gene is possibly TRBD1 (5 bases). The sample here was cultured CD8+ T cells from PBMCs, taken from culture after CMV antigen stimulation. The source of this sequence is a human donor in good health (CMV status not recorded). Some clones in this sample may be carry-over from other donors' samples. The CDR3 here is CASGVGGQPQHF. DNA for the CDR3: TGTGCCAGTGGAGTGGGGGGTCAGCCCCAGCATTTT.